The next 5 T cell receptor beta chains were all read from a single sample in a study of monozygotic twins with inflammatory bowel disease. TCRdb re-analyzed the 5' RACE reads; it lists each CDR3 protein once, without DNA. This listing includes over 350,000 distinct CDR3 sequences. The sequencing input was blood. Source of these receptors: a human donor with ulcerative colitis or Crohn's disease, or a healthy co-twin of an affected twin (not recorded which).

The CDR3 sequence is CAWSQTPIGNTIYF. The genes are TRBV30 and TRBJ1-3. Germline V lookup: CDR1 GTSNPN, CDR2 SVGIG (reference sequence). CDR3 size: 14 residues.

The V and J genes are TRBV18 and TRBJ1-3; TCRdb picks TRBD1, but there is no DNA to check that call. Germline V gene sequence: CDR1 KGHSH, CDR2 LQKENI. The CDR3 length is 16 residues. CDR3 loop: CASLRTGGAAGNTIYF.

The CDR3 spells CASSLVQVRGELFF. The chain uses TRBV7-2 and TRBJ2-2. CDR1 and CDR2 from the germline V gene are SGHTA and FQGNSA. The CDR3 runs 14 residues.

This chain uses TRBV6-6 with TRBJ2-3; checking the TCRdb D call of TRBD1 is not possible without DNA. This CDR3 is 13 amino acids long. Germline V gene sequence: CDR1 MNHNY, CDR2 SVGAGI (reference sequence). The CDR3 protein is CASRGQETDTQYF.

The chain couples TRBV4-1 to TRBJ2-2; TCRdb's D call of TRBD2 is untestable without DNA. In germline, CDR1 is MGHRA, CDR2 YSYEKL. The CDR3 is 15 amino acids. CDR3 loop: CASSQAAGSAGELFF.